Sequencing of this TCR beta chain was carried out in a study of CD8+ T cells in alopecia areata. Across the whole study: Oral tofacitinib, 5 to 10 mg twice daily, was given in an open-label trial.

The V and J ends lost 1 base and 2 bases, in that order; junction bases with no gene match: 5. The CDR3 spans 16 residues. cDNA serving as the sequencing template came from extracted, reverse transcribed RNA. Sequencing used immunoSEQ multiplex PCR; TCRdb keeps in-frame clones, though not all of them. The sample holds some 7,000 clones, about 66% seen once. The investigators collected lesional scalp punch biopsies and peripheral blood from alopecia areata patients. The TCR comes from a human donor with alopecia areata. The chain joins TRBV23-1 to TRBJ2-7; 10 nucleotides line up with TRBD1. TRBV23-1 falls under the ORF class, with uncertain function. The sample in question was skin, obtained at week 0. The CDR3 loop is CASSQWGQGPAYEQYF. The DNA of the CDR3 is TGCGCCAGCAGTCAATGGGGACAGGGGCCAGCCTACGAGCAGTACTTC.